The present entry profiles one T cell receptor (beta chain) with its context. Its antigen is unknown. CD8 cells classed as naive were CD45RO-negative and positively selected for CCR7, excluding terminally differentiated effector memory CD45RA+ cells. Healthy HIV-negative adults without recent acute infections or vaccinations served as donors. Only in-frame clones appear in the TCRdb table, and some are missing; sequencing was by immunoSEQ multiplex PCR. The sample yields roughly 810,000 clones, about 96% seen once. The sample is drawn from a study of shared clonotypes between healthy human individuals. Study outcomes and limitations: Non-shared clonotypes displayed generation probabilities falling below those of clonotypes present in all four donors. Memory subsets generally showed smaller estimated richness than naive subsets did. In a handful of donors, around 4.5% of naive CD4 clonotypes appeared in common.

CDR3 length equals 13 residues. Germline V gene data show CDR1 as SGHTA and CDR2 as FQGNSA. V was pared by 4 bases and J by 0 bases, with 7 bases between. Input material: naive CD8+ T cells sorted from blood. The sequence came from a man younger than 40 in good health. The V call is TRBV7-2, the J call TRBJ2-7; D is ambiguous. CDR3 sequence reads: CASSSTHSYEQYF. The CDR3 nucleotides are TGTGCCAGCAGCTCGACACACTCCTACGAGCAGTACTTC.